These 27 T cell receptor beta chains were sequenced from one sample in a study of cytomegalovirus exposure and HLA in healthy donors. PCR employed 60 Vbeta and 13 Jbeta primers. Assay: immunoSEQ multiplex PCR; the TCRdb copy retains only in-frame clones and omits some. The repertoire consists of some 130,000 clones, with around 77% occurring once and the leading ten covering around 4.8%. Sequencing input: PBMCs. The source of these receptors is a young man in good health.

This clone was observed a handful of times. The chain uses TRBV6-1 and TRBJ1-6, with TRBD1 matching 9 bases. The CDR3 totals 15 residues. The ends lost 10 bases at V and 10 bases at J; junction bases unmatched: 14. CDR1 is MNHNS, CDR2 SASEGT, per germline. Here the CDR3 reads CATEDFGTGRSPLHF. CDR3 sequence (DNA): TGTGCCACCGAAGACTTCGGGACAGGGAGGTCACCCCTCCACTTT.

This clone was counted a few times. The junction and the germline gene differ at one end; a read error may be behind it. V usage is TRBV5-1 and J usage is TRBJ1-6; D gene unclear. Germline V CDR1 and CDR2: SGHRS, YFSETQ. There are 14 residues in the CDR3. CDR3 DNA: TGCGCCAGCAGCTTGGCCTACGCCAATTCCCCCCTCCACTTT. It encodes CASSLAYANSPLHF.

The J gene is TRBJ2-5, the V gene TRBV7-9; D perhaps matches TRBD2 (6 bases). The CDR3 extends over 15 amino acids. Trimming pared 4 bases from V and 5 bases from J, leaving 17 bases between. Germline loops: CDR1 SEHNR, CDR2 FQNEAQ (reference sequence). Here the CDR3 DNA reads TGTGCCAGCAGCTGGATCTGGAGGGGCTCGGAGACCCAGTACTTC. It specifies CASSWIWRGSETQYF.

This clone has a single count. This chain links TRBV10-2 with TRBJ2-1; 11 bases match TRBD2. This CDR3 comprises 15 residues. The germline V gene has CDR1 WSHSY and CDR2 SAAADI. J was trimmed by 6 bases and V by 6 bases; bases with no gene match: 7. CDR3 coding DNA: TGCGCCAGCAGGGAGACTAGCGGGGAGCTCAATGAGCAGTTCTTC. This gives the protein CASRETSGELNEQFF.

V gene TRBV5-8 combines with J gene TRBJ2-3; D perhaps matches TRBD2 (5 bases). The CDR3 length is 16 residues. CDR1 and CDR2 (germline): SGHTS, YDEGEE. V was cut by 4 bases and J by 3 bases, with 18 bases left in between. The CDR3 sequence: CASSLVFGMMTDTQYF. For the CDR3, the DNA is TGTGCCAGCAGCCTAGTTTTCGGGATGATGACAGATACGCAGTATTTT.

Turning to this clone: Mismatch with germline at one junction end may stem from a read error. The V and J genes are TRBV7-2 and TRBJ1-2; D possibly corresponds to TRBD1 (6 bases). This CDR3 comprises 13 residues. Looked up from germline, CDR1 is SGHTA and CDR2 is FQGNSA. The chain's CDR3 is CASTLQGTYGYTF. The CDR3 DNA reads as TGTGCCAGCACCTTACAGGGTACCTATGGCTACACCTTC.

A single count supports this clone. The chain couples TRBV30 to TRBJ1-2, with 7 bases aligning to TRBD1. Germline-derived CDR1 and CDR2 are GTSNPN and SVGIG (reference sequence). The CDR3 length is 13 residues. The trim removed 4 bases at V and 4 bases at J, leaving 6 bases unmatched. CDR3 amino acids: CAWTPGTAYGYTF. The CDR3, as DNA: TGTGCCTGGACACCCGGGACAGCCTATGGCTACACCTTC.

The chain uses TRBV7-6 and TRBJ2-1, with 13 bases that match TRBD2. With 5 bases clipped from V and 6 bases from J, the junction kept 4 bases outside the gene matches. Per germline, CDR1 SGHVS and CDR2 FNYEAQ. The CDR3 length is 15 residues. CDR3 protein: CASSPWTSGSNEQFF. The CDR3 DNA follows: TGTGCCAGCAGCCCATGGACTAGCGGGAGCAATGAGCAGTTCTTC.

By share of the sample, this clone is medium-sized. The same CDR3 can be traced to other DNA sequences in this sample. Written as DNA, the CDR3 is TGTGCCAGCAGTGGAAAGGGGCAGGGAGGAGAAAAACTGTTTTTT. The encoded protein is CASSGKGQGGEKLFF. The V call is TRBV25-1, the J call TRBJ1-4, with D possibly TRBD1 on 5 matching bases. Germline lookup yields CDR1 MGHDK and CDR2 SYGVNS. Trimming left V 4 bases short and J 8 bases short, with 17 bases between. The CDR3 is made up of 15 amino acids.

The V and J genes are TRBV19 and TRBJ1-1; D might be TRBD1 (5 bases). Per germline, CDR1 LNHDA and CDR2 SQIVND (reference sequence). V was trimmed by 3 bases and J by 4 bases, leaving 12 bases between them. The CDR3 spans 14 residues. The CDR3 coding sequence is TGTGCCAGTAGTATTGGGGCCTCAGGCACTGAAGCTTTCTTT. The encoded protein is CASSIGASGTEAFF.

This clone was seen only a few times. Germline is not matched at one junction end, which may reflect a read error. The gene calls are TRBV7-9 and TRBJ2-7; 10 positions match TRBD1. The germline CDR1 and CDR2 sequences are SEHNR and FQNEAQ (reference sequence). The CDR3 has 16 residues. The CDR3 spells CSSSSRTGTGVDEQYF. For the CDR3, the DNA is TGTTCCAGCAGCTCTAGAACCGGGACAGGGGTGGACGAGCAGTACTTC. Together with reference TRBV7-9 and TRBJ2-7, the CDR3 gives the full variable domain: DTGVSQNPRHKITKRGQNVTFRCDPISEHNRLYWYRQTLGQGPEFLTYFQNEAQLEKSRLLSDRFSAERPKGSFSTLEIQRTEQGDSAMYLCSSSSRTGTGVDEQYFGPGTRLTVT.

This clone was seen only a few times. The chain uses TRBV5-6 and TRBJ2-1; 7 bases are shared with TRBD2. Germline trimming cut 4 bases from V and 13 bases from J; bases unmatched to any gene: 8. The CDR3 consists of 12 residues. Germline V gene lookup returns CDR1 SGHDT and CDR2 YYEEEE. CDR3: CASSRAGGIQFF. The CDR3 nucleotides read TGTGCCAGCAGCCGGGCCGGGGGGATCCAGTTCTTC.

Concerning this clone: One junction end does not reproduce the germline sequence, and a read error may be involved. V and J are TRBV7-9 and TRBJ1-1, with 7 bases that match TRBD1. From germline, CDR1 is SEHNR and CDR2 FQNEAQ (reference sequence). There are 13 residues in the CDR3. CDR3 sequence reads: CSSSFTGDTEAFF. The CDR3 DNA sequence: TGTTCCAGCAGCTTTACAGGGGACACTGAAGCTTTCTTT. Together with reference TRBV7-9 and TRBJ1-1, the CDR3 gives the full variable domain: DTGVSQNPRHKITKRGQNVTFRCDPISEHNRLYWYRQTLGQGPEFLTYFQNEAQLEKSRLLSDRFSAERPKGSFSTLEIQRTEQGDSAMYLCSSSFTGDTEAFFGQGTRLTVV.

The genes are TRBV19 and TRBJ2-7, with a possible D match to TRBD1 (5 bases). V was pared by 3 bases and J by 2 bases, with 14 bases between. Looked up from germline, CDR1 is LNHDA and CDR2 is SQIVND (reference sequence). The CDR3 consists of 15 residues. The CDR3 DNA reads TGTGCCAGTAGTATTGGGTCGGTGGACACCTACGAGCAGTACTTC. Protein: CASSIGSVDTYEQYF.

V is TRBV7-9 and J is TRBJ2-7; 16 bases are a match to TRBD2. V gave up 1 base and J gave up 6 bases; unmatched junction bases: 3. CDR3 length: 16 residues. Germline lookup yields CDR1 SEHNR and CDR2 FQNEAQ (reference sequence). The CDR3, as DNA: TGTGCCAGCAGCTTAGAGGGACTAGCGGGAGGGCCCGAGCAGTACTTC. Its protein is CASSLEGLAGGPEQYF. Based on the CDR3 plus reference TRBV7-9 and TRBJ2-7, the full variable domain is DTGVSQNPRHKITKRGQNVTFRCDPISEHNRLYWYRQTLGQGPEFLTYFQNEAQLEKSRLLSDRFSAERPKGSFSTLEIQRTEQGDSAMYLCASSLEGLAGGPEQYFGPGTRLTVT.

The chain couples TRBV5-1 to TRBJ2-1; 9 bases agree with TRBD2. Unmatched junction bases numbered 6, after V lost 4 bases and J lost 7 bases. The CDR3 covers 14 residues. The germline V gene has CDR1 SGHRS and CDR2 YFSETQ. The CDR3 loop is CASSRNLAGNEQFF. The DNA for the CDR3 is TGCGCCAGCAGCCGGAATCTAGCGGGGAATGAGCAGTTCTTC.

The rearrangement links TRBV11-2 to TRBJ2-1; 11 nucleotides align to TRBD2. Germline V lookup: CDR1 SGHAT, CDR2 FQNNGV. The CDR3 extends over 16 amino acids. The V gene end was trimmed by 0 bases and the J gene end by 7 bases; junction bases not matched to a gene: 5. DNA of the CDR3: TGTGCCAGCAGCTTAGATCAGGCTAGCGGGAGGAATGAGCAGTTCTTC. Its protein is CASSLDQASGRNEQFF.

J is TRBJ2-7 and V is TRBV5-1, with 11 bases identical to TRBD1. The germline gives CDR1 SGHRS, CDR2 YFSETQ. This CDR3 is 14 amino acids long. V dropped 4 bases and J dropped 7; count of bases not matched to a gene: 7. DNA of the CDR3: TGCGCCAGCAGCGGGGGACAGGGGGTAGTGGAGCAGTACTTC. Its protein product is CASSGGQGVVEQYF.

The V call is TRBV7-3, the J call TRBJ2-6, with 12 bases matching TRBD2. V was pared by 5 bases and J by 1 base, with 6 bases of the junction left unmatched. This CDR3 region has 18 residues. Germline V gene data show CDR1 as SGHTA and CDR2 as FQGTGA. The CDR3 DNA follows: TGTGCCAGCAGCCCCCCCGGGACTAGCGGGTCTGGGGCCAACGTCCTGACTTTC. Its translation is CASSPPGTSGSGANVLTF.

J is TRBJ2-6 and V is TRBV28, with D possibly TRBD2 on 5 matching bases. Trimming removed 0 bases from V and 2 bases from J, with 5 bases in between. The CDR3 loop spans 15 amino acids. Germline CDR1 reads MDHEN; CDR2 reads SYDVKM. CDR3 coding DNA: TGTGCCAGCAGTTTATGGGGAGCTGGGGCCAACGTCCTGACTTTC. As protein: CASSLWGAGANVLTF. The full variable domain, with the rest looked up from reference TRBV28 and TRBJ2-6, is DVKVTQSSRYLVKRTGEKVFLECVQDMDHENMFWYRQDPGLGLRLIYFSYDVKMKEKGDIPEGYSVSREKKERFSLILESASTNQTSMYLCASSLWGAGANVLTFGAGSRLTVL.

The V gene is TRBV25-1, the J gene TRBJ2-7; possible D gene TRBD2, 5 bases. The germline V gene encodes CDR1 MGHDK and CDR2 SYGVNS. This CDR3 is built from 13 residues. Trimming cost V 2 bases and J 6 bases, with 11 bases left between them. The CDR3 region is CASSEGVAGEQYF. CDR3 bases: TGTGCCAGCAGTGAAGGGGTCGCGGGCGAGCAGTACTTC.

This clone was detected only a few times. The V call is TRBV4-3, the J call TRBJ1-2; tentatively, D is TRBD1 (6 bases). This CDR3 spans 15 amino acids. The V end lost 4 bases, the J end lost 3 bases, and 15 bases lay between the germline ends. Germline CDR1 reads LGHNA; CDR2 reads YSLEER. The CDR3 nucleotides read TGCGCCAGCAGCCTTAAAGACAGGATGTACTATGGCTACACCTTC. This gives the protein CASSLKDRMYYGYTF.

This chain links TRBV10-2 with TRBJ2-1; 7 nucleotides line up with TRBD2. From germline, CDR1 is WSHSY and CDR2 SAAADI. The CDR3 totals 17 residues. With V trimmed by 8 bases and J by 2 bases, 15 bases remained unmatched. CDR3 nucleotides: TGCGCCAGCGGTCCGCTAAGAGGGAGGGCCGCCTACAATGAGCAGTTCTTC. Amino acids: CASGPLRGRAAYNEQFF.

The rearrangement joins TRBV6-6 to TRBJ1-5; D gene uncertain. V was shortened by 7 bases and J by 3 bases, with 16 bases between the two germline ends. Germline V CDR1 and CDR2: MNHNY, SVGAGI (reference sequence). The length of the CDR3 is 15 residues. CDR3 sequence: CASTSTAGFNQPQHF. The CDR3 bases are TGTGCCAGCACTTCCACGGCGGGGTTCAATCAGCCCCAGCATTTT.

This chain links TRBV9 with TRBJ1-1; TRBD1 agrees at 8 bases. The CDR3 contains 15 residues. Germline assignment: CDR1 SGDLS and CDR2 YYNGEE. The V segment lost 4 bases and the J segment 3 bases; nucleotides outside the gene matches: 8. CDR3 bases: TGTGCCAGCAGCTTCCACCGGGACAGGCACACTGAAGCTTTCTTT. Its translation is CASSFHRDRHTEAFF.

This chain joins TRBV29-1 and TRBJ2-2, with 10 bases matching TRBD2. The CDR3 runs to 15 residues. CDR1 and CDR2 from the germline V gene are SQVTM and ANQGSEA. The J segment lost 5 bases and the V segment lost 5 bases, leaving 8 bases of the junction unmatched. The CDR3 region is CSVSPSGSATGELFF. In DNA form, the CDR3 reads TGCAGCGTTTCGCCTAGCGGGAGTGCTACCGGGGAGCTGTTTTTT.

This chain links TRBV6-6 with TRBJ1-1, with D perhaps matching TRBD1 (6 bases). V lost 11 bases and J 5 bases, leaving 15 bases between the germline ends. CDR3 length equals 12 residues. Germline V gene sequence: CDR1 MNHNY, CDR2 SVGAGI (reference sequence). The CDR3 DNA sequence: TGTGCCGAGGGGGAGGGTAGGACTGAAGCTTTCTTT. Amino acid sequence: CAEGEGRTEAFF.